A selection of T cell receptor beta chains follows, all from one sample in a study of CD8 T cells in Susac syndrome. TCRdb called the immunoSEQ multiplex PCR reads again in MiXCR, with one record for every CDR3 protein. The sample yields fewer than 150,000 distinct CDR3 sequences, just under 95% seen once. Sequenced material: CD8+ T cells from PBMCs. The receptor source for this set is a human donor with Susac syndrome. The CDR3 runs from the conserved cysteine through the conserved F or W. D genes are given only for firm matches. Some rows have no size entry. The others give once, few or many, or a class for an expanded clone.

size	D	V	J	CDR3	DNA
NA	TRBD2	TRBV7-3	TRBJ2-5	CASSLRRLREGQETQYF	TGTGCCAGCAGCTTGCGCCGCTTGAGGGAGGGCCAAGAGACCCAGTACTTC
once	NA	TRBV5-1	TRBJ1-1	CASSLGSGFYEAFF	TGCGCCAGCAGCTTGGGGTCCGGGTTTTATGAAGCTTTCTTT
NA	TRBD2	TRBV7-8	TRBJ2-7	CASSLDQTSGRAGEYEQYF	TGTGCCAGCAGCTTAGACCAGACTAGCGGGAGAGCGGGGGAGTACGAGCAGTACTTC
NA	NA	TRBV6-1	TRBJ1-2	CASGPLGTNGYTF	TGTGCCAGCGGACCTTTAGGGACGAACGGCTACACCTTC
NA	NA	TRBV6-1	TRBJ1-1	CASSETDEDTEAFF	TGTGCCAGCAGTGAGACAGACGAGGACACTGAAGCTTTCTTT
NA	NA	TRBV7-8	TRBJ2-2	CASSFPGRDTGELFF	TGTGCCAGCAGCTTCCCGGGACGGGACACCGGGGAGCTGTTTTTT
once	NA	TRBV5-4	TRBJ2-1	CASSLSRERAVRFF	TGTGCCAGCAGCTTGTCCCGGGAGCGCGCTGTTCGGTTCTTC
NA	NA	TRBV6-5	TRBJ2-5	CASSYSGRQETQYF	TGTGCCAGCAGTTACTCGGGAAGACAAGAGACCCAGTACTTC
once	TRBD1	TRBV7-2	TRBJ1-1	CASSSTGVAEAFF	TGTGCCAGCAGCTCAACAGGGGTGGCTGAAGCTTTCTTT
NA	NA	TRBV28	TRBJ1-2	CASSPLGAGGYTF	TGTGCCAGCAGCCCCCTGGGGGCGGGTGGCTACACCTTC